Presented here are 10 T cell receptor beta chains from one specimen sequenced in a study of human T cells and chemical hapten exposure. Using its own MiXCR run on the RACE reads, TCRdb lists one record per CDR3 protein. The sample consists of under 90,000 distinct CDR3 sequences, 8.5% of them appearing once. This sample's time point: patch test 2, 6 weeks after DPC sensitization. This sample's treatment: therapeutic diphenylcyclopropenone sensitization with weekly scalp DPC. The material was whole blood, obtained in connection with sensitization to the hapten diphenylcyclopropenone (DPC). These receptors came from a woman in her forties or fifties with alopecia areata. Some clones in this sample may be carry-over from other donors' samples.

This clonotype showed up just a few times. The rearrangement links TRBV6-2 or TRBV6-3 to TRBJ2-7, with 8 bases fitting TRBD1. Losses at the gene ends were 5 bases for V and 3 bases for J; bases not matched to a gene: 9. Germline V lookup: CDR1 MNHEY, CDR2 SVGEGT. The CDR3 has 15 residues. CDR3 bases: TGTGCCAGCAGTGACACCGGGACAGGTCTCTACGAGCAGTACTTC. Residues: CASSDTGTGLYEQYF.

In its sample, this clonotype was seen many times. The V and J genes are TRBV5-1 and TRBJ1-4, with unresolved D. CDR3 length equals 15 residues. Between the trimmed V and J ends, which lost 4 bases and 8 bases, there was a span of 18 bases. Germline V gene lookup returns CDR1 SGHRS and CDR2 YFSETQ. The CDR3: CASSPSWRKEEKLFF. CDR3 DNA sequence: TGCGCCAGCAGCCCATCGTGGAGAAAGGAGGAAAAACTGTTTTTT.

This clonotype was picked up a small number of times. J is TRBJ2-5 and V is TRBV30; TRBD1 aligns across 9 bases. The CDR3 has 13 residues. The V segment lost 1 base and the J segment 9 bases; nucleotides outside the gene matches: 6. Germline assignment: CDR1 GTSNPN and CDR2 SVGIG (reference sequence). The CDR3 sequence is CAWSEDRGRAQYF. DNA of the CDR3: TGTGCCTGGAGTGAGGACAGGGGAAGGGCCCAGTACTTC.

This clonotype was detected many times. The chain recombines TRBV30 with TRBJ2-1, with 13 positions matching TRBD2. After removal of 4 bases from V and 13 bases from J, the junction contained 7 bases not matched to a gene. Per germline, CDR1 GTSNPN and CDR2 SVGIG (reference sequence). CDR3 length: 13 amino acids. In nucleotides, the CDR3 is TGTGCCTGGACTTCACTAGCGGGAGGGGTACAGTTCTTC. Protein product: CAWTSLAGGVQFF.

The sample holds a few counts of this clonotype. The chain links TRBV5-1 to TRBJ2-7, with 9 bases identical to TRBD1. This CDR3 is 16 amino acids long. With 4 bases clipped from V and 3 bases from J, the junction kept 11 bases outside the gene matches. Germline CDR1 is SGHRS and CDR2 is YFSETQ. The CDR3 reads CASSPDSGTGLYEQYF. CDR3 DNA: TGCGCCAGCAGCCCGGATTCCGGGACAGGGCTCTACGAGCAGTACTTC.

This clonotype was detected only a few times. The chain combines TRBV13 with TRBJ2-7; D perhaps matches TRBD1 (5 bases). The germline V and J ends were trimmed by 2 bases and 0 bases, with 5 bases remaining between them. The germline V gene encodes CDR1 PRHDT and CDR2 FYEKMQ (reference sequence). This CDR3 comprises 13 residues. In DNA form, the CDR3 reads TGTGCCAGCAGCTTAAGGGGCTCCTACGAGCAGTACTTC. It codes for CASSLRGSYEQYF.

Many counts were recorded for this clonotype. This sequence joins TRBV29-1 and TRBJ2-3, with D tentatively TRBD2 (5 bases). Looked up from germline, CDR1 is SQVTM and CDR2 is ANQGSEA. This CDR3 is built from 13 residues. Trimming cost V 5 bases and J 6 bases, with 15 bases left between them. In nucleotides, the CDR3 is TGCAGCGTTCGTGCGGGCCTGGGGGATACGCAGTATTTT. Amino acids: CSVRAGLGDTQYF.

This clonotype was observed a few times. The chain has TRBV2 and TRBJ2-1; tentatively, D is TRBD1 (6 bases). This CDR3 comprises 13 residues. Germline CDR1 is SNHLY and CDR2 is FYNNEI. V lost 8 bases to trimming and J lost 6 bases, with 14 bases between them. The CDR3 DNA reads TGTGCCAGCCGCACAGGGTACGGCAATGAGCAGTTCTTC. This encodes CASRTGYGNEQFF.

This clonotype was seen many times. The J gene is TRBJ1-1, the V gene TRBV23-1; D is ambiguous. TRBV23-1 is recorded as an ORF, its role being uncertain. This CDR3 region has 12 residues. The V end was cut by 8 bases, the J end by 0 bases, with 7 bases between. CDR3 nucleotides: TGCGCCAGCGGCCGCCTGAACACTGAAGCTTTCTTT. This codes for CASGRLNTEAFF.

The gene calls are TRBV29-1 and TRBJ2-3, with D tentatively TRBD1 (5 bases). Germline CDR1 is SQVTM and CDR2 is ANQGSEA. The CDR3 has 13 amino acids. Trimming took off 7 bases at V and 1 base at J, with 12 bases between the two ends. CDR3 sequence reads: CSARDRGTDTQYF. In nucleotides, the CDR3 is TGCAGCGCTCGCGACAGAGGCACAGATACGCAGTATTTT.